The 13 T cell receptor beta chains below were found in one sample sequenced in a study of blood T cell repertoires in COVID-19. Clones were sequenced by immunoSEQ multiplex PCR, and TCRdb holds only the in-frame ones, with some missing. The data contain approximately 290,000 clones, approximately 85% of them singletons. The material sequenced was peripheral blood. The receptors here all came from a human donor with COVID-19, enrolled during active disease. The donor label of this sample is uncertain.

This clone is a singleton in its sample. The rearrangement joins TRBV3-1 (or the pseudogene TRBV3-2) to TRBJ2-1; TRBD2 aligns across 12 bases. Per germline, CDR1 LGHDT and CDR2 YNNKEL (reference sequence). Trimming removed 1 base from V and 9 bases from J; junction bases left unmatched: 4. The CDR3 length is 15 residues. CDR3: CASSQGLAGVSEQFF. The CDR3 DNA sequence: TGTGCCAGCAGCCAAGGACTAGCGGGAGTCTCTGAGCAGTTCTTC.

This rearrangement joins TRBV7-3 to TRBJ2-3, with D possibly matching TRBD2 (6 bases). The ends were cut back, 1 base at V and 2 bases at J, with 13 bases in the middle. The CDR3 covers 16 residues. Germline-derived CDR1 and CDR2 are SGHTA and FQGTGA. CDR3 protein: CASSLNSGANTDTQYF. The CDR3 DNA is TGTGCCAGCAGCTTAAATTCGGGAGCGAACACAGATACGCAGTATTTT.

The CDR3 sequence: CASSQERQGAVNQPQHF. The CDR3 nucleotides read TGTGCCAGCAGCCAAGAGAGACAGGGGGCGGTCAATCAGCCCCAGCATTTT. The chain is built from TRBV3-1 (or the pseudogene TRBV3-2) and TRBJ1-5; 10 bases line up with TRBD1. The CDR3 consists of 17 residues. With V trimmed by 0 bases and J by 3 bases, 5 bases remained unmatched. From germline, CDR1 is LGHDT and CDR2 YNNKEL (reference sequence).

This clone was counted only a few times. The chain joins TRBV24-1 to TRBJ2-7; 10 nucleotides align to TRBD1. Germline values: CDR1 KGHDR, CDR2 SFDVKD. This CDR3 is 17 amino acids long. The J segment lost 4 bases and the V segment lost 9 bases, leaving 17 bases of the junction unmatched. The CDR3 reads CATAGAAGTGDGYEQYF. CDR3 sequence (DNA): TGTGCCACCGCGGGGGCTGCAGGGACAGGGGATGGGTACGAGCAGTACTTC.

The rearrangement links TRBV6-2 or TRBV6-3 to TRBJ2-7; 7 bases map to TRBD2. The V segment lost 6 bases and the J segment 2 bases; nucleotides outside the gene matches: 7. Germline CDR1 MNHEY, CDR2 SVGEGT. The CDR3 sequence is 14 residues long. The CDR3 DNA is TGTGCCAGCAGCCGGGGTAGCGGGCCCTACGAGCAGTACTTC. Amino acids: CASSRGSGPYEQYF.

The genes are TRBV19 and TRBJ2-3, with a weak D call TRBD1 (5 bases). This CDR3 spans 16 amino acids. V was shortened by 10 bases and J by 1 base, with 21 bases between the two germline ends. The germline V gene has CDR1 LNHDA and CDR2 SQIVND (reference sequence). CDR3 protein: CATRGGGAVGTDTQYF. Here the CDR3 DNA reads TGTGCCACAAGGGGTGGTGGGGCCGTGGGCACAGATACGCAGTATTTT. Full variable domain (rest looked up from reference TRBV19 and TRBJ2-3): DGGITQSPKYLFRKEGQNVTLSCEQNLNHDAMYWYRQDPGQGLRLIYYSQIVNDFQKGDIAEGYSVSREKKESFPLTVTSAQKNPTAFYLCATRGGGAVGTDTQYFGPGTRLTVL.

This clone has only a few counts. The V call is TRBV5-1, the J call TRBJ2-7, with 8 bases aligning to TRBD2. With V trimmed by 1 base and J by 3 bases, 6 bases remained unmatched. Germline V gene data show CDR1 as SGHRS and CDR2 as YFSETQ. This CDR3 region has 15 residues. The CDR3: CASSLSGGTSYEQYF. CDR3 bases: TGCGCCAGCAGCTTGAGTGGGGGGACTAGCTACGAGCAGTACTTC.

The chain is built from TRBV5-6 and TRBJ2-1; TRBD2 agrees at 12 bases. Trimming removed 0 bases from V and 0 bases from J; junction bases left unmatched: 7. Germline values: CDR1 SGHDT, CDR2 YYEEEE. The length of the CDR3 is 19 residues. The CDR3 coding sequence is TGTGCCAGCAGCTTGGCCCCCTCGACTAGCGGGAGCTCCTACAATGAGCAGTTCTTC. Translated, it gives CASSLAPSTSGSSYNEQFF.

The chain employs TRBV25-1 and TRBJ2-7; a possible D gene is TRBD2 (5 bases). The V gene's germline CDR1 is MGHDK and CDR2 SYGVNS. Trimming pared 7 bases from V and 3 bases from J, leaving 10 bases between. The length of the CDR3 is 12 residues. The CDR3 protein is CASKGLNYEQYF. CDR3 DNA: TGTGCCAGCAAAGGACTGAACTACGAGCAGTACTTC.

In its sample, this clone was seen once. This chain joins TRBV5-5 and TRBJ2-2; possibly TRBD1 for D (5 bases). This CDR3 spans 17 amino acids. V lost 4 bases, J lost 0 bases, and 16 bases lay in between. Per germline, CDR1 SGHKS and CDR2 YYEKEE (reference sequence). This CDR3 is CASSQFRGIANTGELFF. The CDR3 coding sequence is TGTGCCAGCAGCCAATTTAGGGGAATCGCGAACACCGGGGAGCTGTTTTTT.

The chain links TRBV24-1 to TRBJ1-1, with D perhaps TRBD1 (5 bases). Per germline, CDR1 KGHDR and CDR2 SFDVKD. The CDR3 has 14 residues. V lost 8 bases and J lost 4, with 16 bases in between. This chain's CDR3 is CATTSRVQGTEAFF. The CDR3 bases are TGTGCCACCACTTCCAGGGTCCAGGGCACTGAAGCTTTCTTT.

As to this clone: A read error may produce the germline difference seen at one junction end. The J gene is TRBJ2-5, the V gene TRBV4-2, with a possible D match to TRBD1 (6 bases). The CDR3 spans 13 residues. In germline, CDR1 is LGHNA, CDR2 YNFKEQ. The chain's CDR3 is CASSQAGAEIQYF. CDR3 DNA: TGTGCCAGCAGCCAAGCAGGGGCAGAGATCCAGTACTTC.

The chain carries TRBV27 and TRBJ2-7, with 9 bases lining up with TRBD1. The ends lost 7 bases at V and 5 bases at J; junction bases unmatched: 6. The CDR3 spans 13 residues. CDR1 and CDR2 from the germline V gene are MNHEY and SMNVEV (reference sequence). The CDR3 here is CASKGQGTHEQYF. DNA for the CDR3: TGTGCCAGCAAGGGACAGGGTACCCACGAGCAGTACTTC.